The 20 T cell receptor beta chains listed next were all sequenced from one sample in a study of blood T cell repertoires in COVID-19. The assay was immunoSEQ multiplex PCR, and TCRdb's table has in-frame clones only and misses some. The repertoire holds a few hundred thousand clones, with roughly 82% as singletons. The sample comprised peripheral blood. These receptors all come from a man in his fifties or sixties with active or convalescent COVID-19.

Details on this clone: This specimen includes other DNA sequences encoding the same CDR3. CDR3 coding DNA: TGTGCCAGCAGTCCGCAGGGAGGAGAGACCCAGTACTTC. It encodes CASSPQGGETQYF. The chain is built from TRBV12-3 or TRBV12-4 and TRBJ2-5; TRBD2 is a possible D gene (6 bases). Trimming pared 5 bases from V and 4 bases from J, leaving 11 bases between. The CDR3 contains 13 residues.

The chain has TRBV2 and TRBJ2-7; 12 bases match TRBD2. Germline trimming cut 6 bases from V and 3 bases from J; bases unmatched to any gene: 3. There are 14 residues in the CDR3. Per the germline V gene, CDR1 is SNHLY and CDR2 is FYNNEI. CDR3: CASRLAGGIYEQYF. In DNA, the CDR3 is TGTGCCAGCAGGCTAGCGGGAGGGATCTACGAGCAGTACTTC. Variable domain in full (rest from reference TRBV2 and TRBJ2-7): EPEVTQTPSHQVTQMGQEVILRCVPISNHLYFYWYRQILGQKVEFLVSFYNNEISEKSEIFDDQFSVERPDGSNFTLKIRSTKLEDSAMYFCASRLAGGIYEQYFGPGTRLTVT.

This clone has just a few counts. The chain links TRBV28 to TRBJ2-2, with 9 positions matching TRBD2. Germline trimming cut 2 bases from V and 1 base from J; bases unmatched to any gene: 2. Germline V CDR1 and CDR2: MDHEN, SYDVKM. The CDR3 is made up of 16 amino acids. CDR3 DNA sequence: TGTGCCAGCAGTTTAGAGACTAGCGGGAACACCGGGGAGCTGTTTTTT. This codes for CASSLETSGNTGELFF.

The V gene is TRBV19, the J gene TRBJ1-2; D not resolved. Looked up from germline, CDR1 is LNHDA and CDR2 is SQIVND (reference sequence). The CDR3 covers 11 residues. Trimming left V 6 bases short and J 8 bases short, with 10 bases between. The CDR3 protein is CASSVTEGYTF. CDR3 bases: TGTGCCAGTAGCGTGACGGAGGGCTACACCTTC. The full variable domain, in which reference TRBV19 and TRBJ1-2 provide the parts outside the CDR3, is DGGITQSPKYLFRKEGQNVTLSCEQNLNHDAMYWYRQDPGQGLRLIYYSQIVNDFQKGDIAEGYSVSREKKESFPLTVTSAQKNPTAFYLCASSVTEGYTFGSGTRLTVV.

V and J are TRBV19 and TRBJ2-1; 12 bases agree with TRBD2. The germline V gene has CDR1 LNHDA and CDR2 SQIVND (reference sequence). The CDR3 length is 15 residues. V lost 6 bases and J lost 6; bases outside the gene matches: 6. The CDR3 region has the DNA TGTGCCAGTAGGATTCGACTAGCGGGGGTCAATGAGCAGTTCTTC. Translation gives CASRIRLAGVNEQFF.

This chain's CDR3 is CASSQRRADRDMNTEAFF. DNA of the CDR3: TGCGCCAGCAGCCAAAGACGAGCGGACAGAGACATGAACACTGAAGCTTTCTTT. This chain uses TRBV4-3 with TRBJ1-1; a weak D match, TRBD1 (6 bases). V was cut by 2 bases and J by 0 bases, with 19 bases left in between. The CDR3 has 18 amino acids. Germline V gene sequence: CDR1 LGHNA, CDR2 YSLEER.

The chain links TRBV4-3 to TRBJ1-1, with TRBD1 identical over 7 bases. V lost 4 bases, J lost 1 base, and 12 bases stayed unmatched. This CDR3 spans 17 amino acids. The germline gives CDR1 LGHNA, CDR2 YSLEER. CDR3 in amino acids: CASSPTQSGTANTEAFF. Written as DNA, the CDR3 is TGCGCCAGCAGCCCCACCCAATCCGGGACAGCGAACACTGAAGCTTTCTTT.

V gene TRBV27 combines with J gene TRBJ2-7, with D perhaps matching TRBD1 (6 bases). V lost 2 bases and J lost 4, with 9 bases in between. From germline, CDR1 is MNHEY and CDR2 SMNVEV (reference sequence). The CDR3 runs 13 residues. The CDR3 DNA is TGTGCCAGCAGTTTACAGGGGCGATACGAGCAGTACTTC. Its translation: CASSLQGRYEQYF.

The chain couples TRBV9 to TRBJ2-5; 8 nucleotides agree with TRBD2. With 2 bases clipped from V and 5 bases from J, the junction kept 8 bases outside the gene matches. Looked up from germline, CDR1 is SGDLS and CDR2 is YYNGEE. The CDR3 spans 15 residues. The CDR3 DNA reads TGTGCCAGCAGCGTTCGACCGGGACTAGGCGAGACCCAGTACTTC. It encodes CASSVRPGLGETQYF.

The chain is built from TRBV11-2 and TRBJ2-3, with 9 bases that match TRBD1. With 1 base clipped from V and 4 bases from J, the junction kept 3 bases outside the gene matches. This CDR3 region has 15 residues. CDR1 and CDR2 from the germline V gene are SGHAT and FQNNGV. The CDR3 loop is CASSLGDRDADTQYF. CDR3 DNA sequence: TGTGCCAGCAGCTTAGGGGACAGGGACGCAGATACGCAGTATTTT.

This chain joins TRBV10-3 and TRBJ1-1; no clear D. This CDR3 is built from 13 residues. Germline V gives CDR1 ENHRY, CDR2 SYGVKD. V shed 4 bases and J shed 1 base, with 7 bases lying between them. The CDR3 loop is CAISGHTNTEAFF. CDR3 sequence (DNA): TGTGCCATCAGTGGACATACGAACACTGAAGCTTTCTTT.

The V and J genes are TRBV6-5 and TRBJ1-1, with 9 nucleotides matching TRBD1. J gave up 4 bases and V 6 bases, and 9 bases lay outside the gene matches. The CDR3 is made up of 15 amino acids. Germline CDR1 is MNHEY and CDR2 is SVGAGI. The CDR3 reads CASSRGTGRVTEAFF. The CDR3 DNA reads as TGTGCCAGCAGCCGTGGGACAGGGAGGGTCACTGAAGCTTTCTTT.

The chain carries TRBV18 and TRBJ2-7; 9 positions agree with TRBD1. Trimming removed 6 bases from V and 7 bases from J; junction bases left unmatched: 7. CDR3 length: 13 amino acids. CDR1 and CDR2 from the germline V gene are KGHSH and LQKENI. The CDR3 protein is CASSPDRGLEQYV. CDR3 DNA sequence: TGTGCCAGCTCTCCGGACAGGGGCTTGGAGCAGTACGTC.

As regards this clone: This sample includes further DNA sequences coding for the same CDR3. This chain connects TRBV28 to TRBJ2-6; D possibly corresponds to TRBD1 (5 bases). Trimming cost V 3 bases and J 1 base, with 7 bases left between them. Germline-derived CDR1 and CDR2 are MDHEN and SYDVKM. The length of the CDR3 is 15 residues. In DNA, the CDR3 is TGTGCCAGCAGTTTGGCAGGGTCTGGGGCCAACGTCCTGACTTTC. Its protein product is CASSLAGSGANVLTF.

The CDR3 DNA is TGTGCCAGCAGCTTAGGCAGGGGGTACTGGGGAAACACCATATATTTT. This gives the protein CASSLGRGYWGNTIYF. The V call is TRBV11-2, the J call TRBJ1-3; 7 bases are a match to TRBD1. J gave up 4 bases and V 1 base, and 7 bases lay outside the gene matches. Germline V gene sequence: CDR1 SGHAT, CDR2 FQNNGV. The CDR3 covers 16 residues.

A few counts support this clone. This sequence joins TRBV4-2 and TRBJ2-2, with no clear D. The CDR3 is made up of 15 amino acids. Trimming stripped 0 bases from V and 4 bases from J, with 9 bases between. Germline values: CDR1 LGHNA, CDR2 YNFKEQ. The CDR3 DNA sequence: TGTGCCAGCAGCCAAGATAGGAGACCCACCGGGGAGCTGTTTTTT. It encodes CASSQDRRPTGELFF.

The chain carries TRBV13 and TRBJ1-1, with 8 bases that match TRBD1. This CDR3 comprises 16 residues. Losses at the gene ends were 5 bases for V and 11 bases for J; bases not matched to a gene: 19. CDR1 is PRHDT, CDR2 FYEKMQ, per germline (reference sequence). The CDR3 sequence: CASSPRFRDRSRKAFF. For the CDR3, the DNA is TGTGCCAGCAGCCCAAGATTCCGGGACAGGTCTAGAAAGGCTTTCTTT.

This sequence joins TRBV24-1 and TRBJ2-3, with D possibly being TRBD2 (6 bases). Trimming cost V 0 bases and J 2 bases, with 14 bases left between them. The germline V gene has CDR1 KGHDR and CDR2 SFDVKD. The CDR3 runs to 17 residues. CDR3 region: CATSDLRSGGTTDTQYF. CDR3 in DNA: TGTGCCACCAGTGATTTGCGTAGTGGCGGGACCACAGATACGCAGTATTTT.

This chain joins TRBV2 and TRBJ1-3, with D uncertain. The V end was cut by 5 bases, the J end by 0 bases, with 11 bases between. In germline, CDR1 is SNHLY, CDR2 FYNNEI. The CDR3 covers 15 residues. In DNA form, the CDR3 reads TGTGCCAGCAGTCCAGATCAAAGCTCTGGAAACACCATATATTTT. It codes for CASSPDQSSGNTIYF.

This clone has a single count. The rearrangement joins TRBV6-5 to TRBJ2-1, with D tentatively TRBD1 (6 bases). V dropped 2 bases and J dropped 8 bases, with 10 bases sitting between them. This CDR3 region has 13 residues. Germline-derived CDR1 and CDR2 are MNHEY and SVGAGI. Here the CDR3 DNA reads TGTGCCAGCAGTTACAACAGGGCGGATGAGCAGTTCTTC. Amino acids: CASSYNRADEQFF.